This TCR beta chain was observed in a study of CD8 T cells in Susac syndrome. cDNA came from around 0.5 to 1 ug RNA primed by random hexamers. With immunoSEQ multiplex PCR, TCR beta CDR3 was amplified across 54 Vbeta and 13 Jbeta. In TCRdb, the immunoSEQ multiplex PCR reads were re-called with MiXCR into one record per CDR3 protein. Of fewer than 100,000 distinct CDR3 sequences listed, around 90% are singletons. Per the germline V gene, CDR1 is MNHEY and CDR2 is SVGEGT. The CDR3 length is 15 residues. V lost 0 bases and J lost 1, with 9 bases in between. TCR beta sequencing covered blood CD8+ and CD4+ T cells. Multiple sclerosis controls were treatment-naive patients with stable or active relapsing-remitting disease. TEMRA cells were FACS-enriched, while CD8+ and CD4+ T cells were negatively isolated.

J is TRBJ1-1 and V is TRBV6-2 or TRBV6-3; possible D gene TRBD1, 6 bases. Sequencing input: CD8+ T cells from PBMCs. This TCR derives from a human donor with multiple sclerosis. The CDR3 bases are TGTGCCAGCAGTTACTCGGGGGCGTGGAACACTGAAGCTTTCTTT. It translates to CASSYSGAWNTEAFF.